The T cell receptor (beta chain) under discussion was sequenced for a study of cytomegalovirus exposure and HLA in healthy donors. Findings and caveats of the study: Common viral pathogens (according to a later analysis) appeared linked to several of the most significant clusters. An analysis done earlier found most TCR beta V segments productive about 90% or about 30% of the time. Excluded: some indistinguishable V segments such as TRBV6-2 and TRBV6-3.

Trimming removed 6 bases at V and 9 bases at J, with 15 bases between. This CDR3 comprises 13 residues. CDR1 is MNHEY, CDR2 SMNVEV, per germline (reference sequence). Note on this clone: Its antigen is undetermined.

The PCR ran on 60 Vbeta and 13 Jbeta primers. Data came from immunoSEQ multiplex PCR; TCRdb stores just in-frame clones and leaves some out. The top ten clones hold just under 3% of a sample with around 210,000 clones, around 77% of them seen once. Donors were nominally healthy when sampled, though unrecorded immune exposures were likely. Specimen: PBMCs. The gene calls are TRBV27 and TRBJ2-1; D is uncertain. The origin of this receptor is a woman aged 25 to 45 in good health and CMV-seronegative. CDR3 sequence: CASSRSSLVEQFF. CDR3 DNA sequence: TGTGCCAGCAGCCGAAGTAGTCTGGTTGAGCAGTTCTTC.